This TCR beta chain was sequenced during a study of control samples from healthy donors and cancer patients. Sequenced by immunoSEQ multiplex PCR; TCRdb stores in-frame clones only, minus some. The data contain about 95,000 clones, about 88% of them singletons. The specimen sequenced was blood. The clonotype was recovered from a woman between 65 and 79 years old in good health.

The DNA for the CDR3 is TGTGCCAGCAGCCTGGTGGGGGGCTACACCTTC. Its translation: CASSLVGGYTF. The chain employs TRBV7-9 and TRBJ1-2, with no clear D. The germline CDR1 and CDR2 sequences are SEHNR and FQNEAQ (reference sequence). The CDR3 spans 11 residues. V was pared by 5 bases and J by 8 bases, with 9 bases between.